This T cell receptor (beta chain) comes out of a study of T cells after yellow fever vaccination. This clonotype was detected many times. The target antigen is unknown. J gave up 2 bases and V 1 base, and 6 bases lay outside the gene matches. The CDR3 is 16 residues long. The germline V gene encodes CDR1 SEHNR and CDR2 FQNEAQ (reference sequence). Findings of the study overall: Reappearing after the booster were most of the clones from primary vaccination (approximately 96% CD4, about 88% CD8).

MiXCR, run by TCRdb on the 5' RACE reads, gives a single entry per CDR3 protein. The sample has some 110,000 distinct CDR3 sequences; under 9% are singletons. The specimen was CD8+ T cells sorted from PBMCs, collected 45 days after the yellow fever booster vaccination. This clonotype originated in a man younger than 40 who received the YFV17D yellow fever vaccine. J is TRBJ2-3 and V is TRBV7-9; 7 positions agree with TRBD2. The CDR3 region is CASSLGSGEITDTQYF. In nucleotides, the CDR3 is TGTGCCAGCAGCTTAGGGAGCGGGGAAATCACAGATACGCAGTATTTT.